This section outlines one T cell receptor (beta chain) sequence together with its context. Its antigen is as yet unknown. The data belong to a study of a mutant IDH1 vaccine in newly diagnosed glioma. Background on the study: Treated patients, averaging 40.4 years, were 62.5% male and around 40% female.

This table comes from immunoSEQ multiplex PCR, and its TCRdb copy is limited to in-frame clones, with some not included. This table holds around 60,000 clones, 84% found once. Time point here: week 35, safety follow-up. Doses of 300 ug of mutant IDH1 20-mer peptide were given with topical imiquimod. The patients were given eight vaccinations, one each in weeks 1, 3, 5, 7, 11, 15, 19 and 23. Germline loops: CDR1 MNHNY, CDR2 SVGAGI (reference sequence). This CDR3 spans 15 amino acids. Trimming pared 6 bases from V and 6 bases from J, leaving 20 bases between. The sequencing here drew on PBMCs, taken from a glioma patient whose treatment included an IDH1 peptide vaccine. This receptor was obtained from a man aged 30 to 39 with glioma. The V call is TRBV6-6, the J call TRBJ1-2, with D tentatively TRBD1 (6 bases). The CDR3 loop is CASREPGVGVNGYTF. CDR3 nucleotide sequence: TGTGCCAGCAGAGAACCAGGGGTGGGGGTAAATGGCTACACCTTC.